The following is a T cell receptor beta chain sequence with its context. As yet, its antigen is unknown. Blood RNA originated from unsorted whole blood, with germline DNA additionally extracted. A constant-region primer primed TCR beta cDNA synthesis from roughly 500 ng of total RNA. Libraries of TCR beta came from three nested multiplex PCR rounds with slightly modified ARM-PCR. The first two PCR rounds used TRBV1-TRBV30 forward primers with a C-beta reverse primer, 9 to 11 cycles each. From the multiplex PCR reads, TCRdb called clonotypes with MiXCR, one entry per CDR3 protein. The data show about 330,000 distinct CDR3 sequences, about 65% seen once. The data derive from a study of tumor-infiltrating lymphocytes in primary liver carcinoma. Study-level results: The study found tumor-adjacent and tumor-blood pairs overlapped less than tumor region pairs.

CDR1 ENHRY and CDR2 SYGVKD come from the germline V gene. This CDR3 contains 12 residues. The sample comprised peripheral blood. J is TRBJ2-7 and V is TRBV10-3, with TRBD1 identical over 7 bases. The sequence was collected from a man aged 40-49 years with primary liver carcinoma and hepatitis B virus infection. CDR3 in amino acids: CGGSGTDYEQYF. CDR3 nucleotide sequence: TGTGGCGGCTCCGGGACAGACTACGAGCAGTACTTC.